This T cell receptor (beta chain) was captured by sequencing in a study of OX40 agonist ivuxolimab in advanced cancers. The overall study: Patients' therapy was ivuxolimab, an antibody that acts as an agonist of OX40 (CD134). Six ivuxolimab dose levels, 0.01 to 10 mg/kg, were given intravenously every 2 weeks.

Overall study results and limits: Researchers did not establish what antigens the expanded peripheral T cells target. At 0.1 to 3.0 mg/kg, CD4+ and CD8+ blood T cells expanded clonally by week 6.

The protocol was immunoSEQ multiplex PCR, while the TCRdb copy is restricted to in-frame clones and leaves out a portion. The table shows about 50,000 clones, with just over 85% occurring only once. CDR1 and CDR2 from the germline V gene are MNHNY and SVGAGI (reference sequence). This CDR3 has 15 amino acids. V shed 0 bases and J 8 bases; nucleotides not matched to a gene: 4. Turning to this clone: Its antigen is undetermined.

The V gene is TRBV6-6, the J gene TRBJ2-1; TRBD1 matches 10 bases. The receptor's source is an adult with an advanced solid tumor such as melanoma, head and neck, liver or kidney cancer. Sequencing was performed on CD4+ or CD8+ T cells sorted from blood, taken in a trial of the OX40 agonist ivuxolimab. CDR3 loop: CASSYSGQGSYEQFF. CDR3 coding DNA: TGTGCCAGCAGTTACTCGGGACAGGGGTCCTATGAGCAGTTCTTC.